The 29 T cell receptor beta chains below come from one sample, sequenced in a study of vaccination and CD4 T cells after COVID-19. Their antigens remain unidentified. The Oncomine TCR Beta short-read assay was applied to DNA of cultured CD4+ T cells. TCRdb redid the calling of the PCR reads with MiXCR, one entry per CDR3 protein. The table includes 15,000 to 20,000 distinct CDR3 sequences, 60% to 80% detected once. This sample's treatment: roughly 10-day PBMC culture with coronavirus spike peptide pools or control peptides (ViraFEST assay). The sample comprised CD4+ T cells from blood, cultured in vitro. The receptors originated from a human donor who had recovered from COVID-19.

The rearrangement links TRBV15 to TRBJ2-1, with D possibly called TRBD1 or TRBD2 (5 bases each). The germline gives CDR1 LNHNV, CDR2 YYDKDF (reference sequence). The CDR3 loop spans 14 amino acids. V was cut by 1 base and J by 6 bases, with 10 bases left in between. CDR3 sequence (DNA): TGTGCCACCAGCAGAGGGGGGATTGGCAATGAGCAGTTCTTC. The encoded protein is CATSRGGIGNEQFF.

This clonotype occurred a few times. V is TRBV4-2 and J is TRBJ1-1; D call uncertain. The germline V gene has CDR1 LGHNA and CDR2 YNFKEQ. CDR3 length: 17 amino acids. V was pared by 2 bases and J by 2 bases, with 18 bases between. Here the CDR3 DNA reads TGTGCCAGCAGCCAACCACGACGGGTCCTATATAACACTGAAGCTTTCTTT. Amino acids: CASSQPRRVLYNTEAFF.

The V gene is TRBV7-8, the J gene TRBJ2-3; TRBD2 matches at 9 bases. V lost 4 bases to trimming and J lost 1 base; unmatched junction nucleotides: 6. The germline gives CDR1 SGHVS, CDR2 FQNEAQ. The CDR3 has 16 amino acids. CDR3 DNA sequence: TGTGCCAGCAGCTATGAACTAGCGGGCCGCACAGATACGCAGTATTTT. It specifies CASSYELAGRTDTQYF.

The J gene is TRBJ1-2, the V gene TRBV18; unclear D gene. Germline V gene sequence: CDR1 KGHSH, CDR2 LQKENI. The V gene lost 3 bases and the J gene lost 8 bases, with 10 bases spanning the gap. The CDR3 spans 12 residues. The CDR3 loop is CASSPQTNGYTF. The CDR3 DNA is TGTGCCAGCTCACCGCAGACCAACGGCTACACCTTC.

The rearrangement uses TRBV19 and TRBJ2-5, with D possibly TRBD1 on 5 matching bases. V gave up 4 bases and J gave up 3 bases, with 9 bases separating them. This CDR3 has 13 amino acids. Germline CDR1 LNHDA, CDR2 SQIVND (reference sequence). The CDR3 DNA is TGTGCCAGTAGTAGACAGTTGGAAGAGACCCAGTACTTC. It yields the protein CASSRQLEETQYF.

The V gene is TRBV6-5, the J gene TRBJ2-5; TRBD2 might be the D (6 bases). Germline CDR1 MNHEY, CDR2 SVGAGI. This CDR3 spans 15 amino acids. V gave up 0 bases and J gave up 4 bases, with 12 bases separating them. The CDR3 here is CASSYSGGRRETQYF. CDR3 in DNA: TGTGCCAGCAGTTACTCGGGGGGACGGCGAGAGACCCAGTACTTC.

This clonotype qualifies as medium-sized. The J gene is TRBJ2-5, the V gene TRBV20-1, with D perhaps TRBD1 (5 bases). The CDR3 totals 13 residues. Germline V CDR1 and CDR2: DFQATT, SNEGSKA (reference sequence). V lost 3 bases and J lost 0, with 8 bases in between. CDR3 protein: CSARGQDQETQYF. As DNA, the CDR3 is TGCAGTGCTAGGGGGCAGGACCAAGAGACCCAGTACTTC.

The chain carries TRBV20-1 and TRBJ2-3, with 11 nucleotides matching TRBD2. The V and J ends lost 4 bases and 0 bases, in that order; junction bases with no gene match: 3. The CDR3 is 15 amino acids. The V gene's germline CDR1 is DFQATT and CDR2 SNEGSKA (reference sequence). CDR3 in DNA: TGCAGTGCTACGAGGACTAGCGGGAGCACAGATACGCAGTATTTT. Its protein product is CSATRTSGSTDTQYF.

V usage is TRBV19 and J usage is TRBJ1-1; D remains ambiguous. The V and J ends lost 1 base and 2 bases respectively, with 5 bases between them. In germline, CDR1 is LNHDA, CDR2 SQIVND (reference sequence). This CDR3 spans 13 amino acids. CDR3 sequence reads: CASSIVINTEAFF. The CDR3 DNA reads TGTGCCAGTAGTATAGTTATAAACACTGAAGCTTTCTTT. Full variable domain (missing parts from reference TRBV19 and TRBJ1-1): DGGITQSPKYLFRKEGQNVTLSCEQNLNHDAMYWYRQDPGQGLRLIYYSQIVNDFQKGDIAEGYSVSREKKESFPLTVTSAQKNPTAFYLCASSIVINTEAFFGQGTRLTVV.

V usage is TRBV20-1 and J usage is TRBJ2-2; D unresolved. CDR3 length: 14 residues. V lost 2 bases to trimming and J lost 3 bases, with 10 bases between them. Germline CDR1 and CDR2: DFQATT and SNEGSKA (reference sequence). This CDR3 is CSARLRSDTGELFF. The CDR3 nucleotides read TGCAGTGCTAGATTACGGAGTGACACCGGGGAGCTGTTTTTT.

The CDR3 sequence is CASSLPGGDSPLHF. DNA for the CDR3: TGTGCCAGCAGCTTGCCGGGGGGGGATTCACCCCTCCACTTT. The chain has TRBV5-6 and TRBJ1-6; TRBD1 might be the D (5 bases). Germline V gene sequence: CDR1 SGHDT, CDR2 YYEEEE. Deletions cut 1 base from V and 8 bases from J, with 10 bases between. The CDR3 loop spans 14 amino acids.

There are a few counts of this clonotype. The chain has TRBV20-1 and TRBJ2-4, with TRBD1 as a possible D gene (5 bases). CDR3 length: 14 residues. V shed 5 bases and J shed 0 bases, with 11 bases lying between them. CDR1 is DFQATT and CDR2 is SNEGSKA in the germline V gene (reference sequence). The CDR3 DNA reads TGCAGTGCTGCCTCAGGGCTAGCCAAAAACATTCAGTACTTC. The encoded protein is CSAASGLAKNIQYF.

About this clonotype: The junction shows a germline mismatch at one end, possibly a read error. This rearrangement joins TRBV20-1 to TRBJ1-1; unclear D gene. CDR1 and CDR2 from the germline V gene are DFQATT and SNEGSKA (reference sequence). This CDR3 is 14 amino acids long. This CDR3 is CSARDRRVLTVAFF. The CDR3, as DNA: TGCAGTGCTAGAGATCGGCGGGTTCTGACTGTAGCTTTCTTT.

This chain uses TRBV11-3 with TRBJ2-1, with 11 positions matching TRBD2. The CDR3 extends over 15 amino acids. Germline V CDR1 and CDR2: SGHNT, YENEEA. The V segment lost 5 bases and the J segment 7 bases; nucleotides outside the gene matches: 7. CDR3 sequence: CASSGFLAGGNEQFF. The DNA of the CDR3 is TGTGCCAGCAGCGGATTCCTAGCGGGGGGTAATGAGCAGTTCTTC.

This chain links TRBV7-2 with TRBJ2-7, with D perhaps matching TRBD1 (5 bases). V lost 5 bases to trimming and J lost 9 bases, with 20 bases between them. Per germline, CDR1 SGHTA and CDR2 FQGNSA. CDR3 length equals 14 residues. This chain's CDR3 is CASSVWGGEAVQYF. The CDR3 DNA sequence: TGTGCCAGCAGCGTATGGGGCGGAGAGGCGGTGCAGTACTTC.

V gene TRBV30 combines with J gene TRBJ1-1; D not certain. Trimming left V 3 bases short and J 8 bases short, with 10 bases between. CDR1 and CDR2 (germline): GTSNPN, SVGIG (reference sequence). The length of the CDR3 is 11 residues. DNA for the CDR3: TGTGCCTGGAGCCAACTCCCCGAAGCTTTCTTT. Translation: CAWSQLPEAFF.

The chain uses TRBV7-9 and TRBJ1-6; no firm D call. This CDR3 is built from 13 residues. Trimming pared 1 base from V and 15 bases from J, leaving 13 bases between. The germline CDR1 and CDR2 sequences are SEHNR and FQNEAQ (reference sequence). The CDR3: CASSLVEGTVLHF. The CDR3 DNA reads as TGTGCCAGCAGCTTAGTAGAGGGAACGGTCCTCCACTTT. Looking up the rest from reference TRBV7-9 and TRBJ1-6 gives the full variable domain: DTGVSQNPRHKITKRGQNVTFRCDPISEHNRLYWYRQTLGQGPEFLTYFQNEAQLEKSRLLSDRFSAERPKGSFSTLEIQRTEQGDSAMYLCASSLVEGTVLHFGNGTRLTVT.

The V and J genes are TRBV7-6 and TRBJ1-2, with TRBD1 matching over 11 bases. V shed 3 bases and J 1 base; nucleotides not matched to a gene: 10. Germline lookup yields CDR1 SGHVS and CDR2 FNYEAQ. This CDR3 contains 18 residues. In DNA form, the CDR3 reads TGTGCCAGCAGCTTTATCCGGGACAGGGGGAATTGTAACTATGGCTACACCTTC. Translating it yields CASSFIRDRGNCNYGYTF.

V usage is TRBV2 and J usage is TRBJ2-2, with 8 nucleotides matching TRBD2. The V segment lost 6 bases and the J segment 0 bases; nucleotides outside the gene matches: 6. CDR1 SNHLY and CDR2 FYNNEI come from the germline V gene. This CDR3 spans 16 amino acids. CDR3 loop: CASSPRSGANTGELFF. CDR3 nucleotide sequence: TGTGCCAGCAGCCCCCGTAGCGGGGCGAACACCGGGGAGCTGTTTTTT.

The gene calls are TRBV7-2 and TRBJ2-3; 10 bases agree with TRBD1. This CDR3 contains 15 residues. Germline V CDR1 and CDR2: SGHTA, FQGNSA. The trim removed 5 bases at V and 9 bases at J, leaving 11 bases unmatched. CDR3: CASSPKGGQGPTQYF. The DNA for the CDR3 is TGTGCCAGCAGCCCCAAGGGGGGACAGGGGCCCACGCAGTATTTT.

This chain uses TRBV20-1 with TRBJ2-2; tentatively, D is TRBD1 (5 bases). V was trimmed by 3 bases and J by 6 bases, leaving 17 bases between them. This CDR3 is 15 amino acids long. The germline CDR1 and CDR2 sequences are DFQATT and SNEGSKA (reference sequence). DNA for the CDR3: TGCAGTGCTAGGGCCCATGACAGCCGTCCCGGGGAGCTGTTTTTT. Encoded protein: CSARAHDSRPGELFF.

The chain has TRBV4-3 and TRBJ2-3; the match to TRBD1 covers 9 bases. Trimming cost V 0 bases and J 4 bases; bases outside gene matches: 11. There are 18 residues in the CDR3. Germline-derived CDR1 and CDR2 are LGHNA and YSLEER. In nucleotides, the CDR3 is TGCGCCAGCAGCCAAGATCATCCCGGGACAGGGAGATCAGATACGCAGTATTTT. Translation gives CASSQDHPGTGRSDTQYF.

The CDR3 DNA follows: TGTGCCAGCGGGCCCGGGGCACAAGAGACCCAGTACTTC. This codes for CASGPGAQETQYF. The chain couples TRBV28 to TRBJ2-5; D may be TRBD1 or TRBD2 (5 bases each). CDR1 MDHEN and CDR2 SYDVKM come from the germline V gene. The CDR3 runs 13 residues. The V and J ends lost 8 bases and 2 bases respectively, with 12 bases between them.

The chain uses TRBV7-2 and TRBJ2-3; 7 nucleotides match TRBD2. This CDR3 is built from 15 residues. The junction had 2 bases not matched to a gene; V was cut back by 0 bases and J by 2 bases. Germline V gene sequence: CDR1 SGHTA, CDR2 FQGNSA. CDR3 in DNA: TGTGCCAGCAGCTTAGCGGGAGGGGACACAGATACGCAGTATTTT. It encodes CASSLAGGDTDTQYF.

This clonotype came up a few times. The gene calls are TRBV2 and TRBJ1-6; D ambiguous. V was shortened by 4 bases and J by 4 bases, with 20 bases between the two germline ends. This CDR3 is built from 18 residues. Per the germline V gene, CDR1 is SNHLY and CDR2 is FYNNEI. The CDR3 sequence is CASSADLPQSGYNSPLHF. The CDR3 DNA follows: TGTGCCAGCAGTGCTGACTTACCCCAGTCGGGATATAATTCACCCCTCCACTTT.

This clonotype has just one count. The V and J genes are TRBV18 and TRBJ1-1; D unclear. V shed 5 bases and J shed 3 bases, with 13 bases lying between them. The germline CDR1 and CDR2 sequences are KGHSH and LQKENI. This CDR3 contains 14 residues. CDR3 DNA sequence: TGTGCCAGCTCAACGGACCTTTCGGACACTGAAGCTTTCTTT. This codes for CASSTDLSDTEAFF.

This clonotype is a singleton in its sample. The chain joins TRBV24-1 to TRBJ2-5, with 13 bases fitting TRBD2. The junction had 12 bases not matched to a gene; V was cut back by 4 bases and J by 5 bases. The CDR3 has 18 residues. Germline V lookup: CDR1 KGHDR, CDR2 SFDVKD. Here the CDR3 DNA reads TGTGCCACCAGTGACCGTCGGACTAGCGGGAGTGGGTCCGAGACCCAGTACTTC. Its protein is CATSDRRTSGSGSETQYF.

This chain uses TRBV5-1 with TRBJ2-3, with a possible D match to TRBD2 (5 bases). The ends were cut back, 1 base at V and 0 bases at J, with 9 bases in the middle. The germline V gene encodes CDR1 SGHRS and CDR2 YFSETQ. This CDR3 contains 15 residues. The DNA of the CDR3 is TGCGCCAGCAGCTTGTGGTCGGGGAGCACAGATACGCAGTATTTT. As protein: CASSLWSGSTDTQYF.

This clonotype has more than one count but fewer than ten. The rearrangement uses TRBV28 and TRBJ1-2; 8 bases agree with TRBD1. Per germline, CDR1 MDHEN and CDR2 SYDVKM. The CDR3 contains 16 residues. Trimming cost V 2 bases and J 4 bases; bases outside gene matches: 9. The CDR3 DNA sequence: TGTGCCAGCAGTTTAGTCACGGACAGGGATGGCTATGGCTACACCTTC. Its protein product is CASSLVTDRDGYGYTF.